The T cell receptor (beta chain) described here comes from a study of OX40 agonist ivuxolimab in advanced cancers. Study details: Participants could have had prior anti-PD-1, anti-PD-L1 or anti-CTLA-4 therapy, and 40% had some. Among those treated, three patients had partial responses, one with hepatocellular carcinoma and two with cutaneous melanoma. The study, taken as a whole, reports: At 0.1 to 3.0 mg/kg, clonal expansion of CD4+ and CD8+ blood T cells had occurred by week 6.

The table came from immunoSEQ multiplex PCR; TCRdb's copy has only in-frame clones and leaves some out. The sample contains approximately 69,000 clones, 70% to 90% of which appear only once. Sampled blood was obtained at baseline, cycle 4 day 1, and cycle 7 day 1. A remark on this clone: Its target is not known. Other DNA sequences from this sample encode an identical CDR3 as well.

Here the sequenced sample was CD4+ or CD8+ T cells sorted from blood, taken in a trial of the OX40 agonist ivuxolimab. This TCR was recovered from an adult with an advanced solid tumor such as melanoma, head and neck, liver or kidney cancer.

The CDR3 nucleotides are TGTGCCAGCTCACCAGAGCGGGGGAGTTACAATGAGCAGTTCTTC. Its translation: CASSPERGSYNEQFF. The chain combines TRBV18 with TRBJ2-1; TRBD2 agrees at 8 bases. This CDR3 comprises 15 residues. Germline trimming cut 2 bases from V and 4 bases from J; bases unmatched to any gene: 4. Germline V gene lookup returns CDR1 KGHSH and CDR2 LQKENI.